The sequence of this T cell receptor (beta chain) was determined in a study of OX40 agonist ivuxolimab in advanced cancers. CDR3 length: 14 amino acids. Germline V lookup: CDR1 LNHDA, CDR2 SQIVND (reference sequence). Trimming stripped 3 bases from V and 2 bases from J, with 11 bases between. The method was immunoSEQ multiplex PCR; TCRdb's version includes in-frame clones alone and lacks a portion of them. The sample lists over 70,000 clones, 89% seen once, with 0.15% to 0.2% in the top ten. The chain carries TRBV19 and TRBJ2-7; the D is unclear. The receptor's source is an adult with an advanced solid tumor such as melanoma, head and neck, liver or kidney cancer. The sample was CD4+ or CD8+ T cells sorted from blood, taken in a trial of the OX40 agonist ivuxolimab. The CDR3 here is CASSIKYRAYEQYF. The DNA for the CDR3 is TGTGCCAGTAGTATTAAGTACCGAGCCTACGAGCAGTACTTC.